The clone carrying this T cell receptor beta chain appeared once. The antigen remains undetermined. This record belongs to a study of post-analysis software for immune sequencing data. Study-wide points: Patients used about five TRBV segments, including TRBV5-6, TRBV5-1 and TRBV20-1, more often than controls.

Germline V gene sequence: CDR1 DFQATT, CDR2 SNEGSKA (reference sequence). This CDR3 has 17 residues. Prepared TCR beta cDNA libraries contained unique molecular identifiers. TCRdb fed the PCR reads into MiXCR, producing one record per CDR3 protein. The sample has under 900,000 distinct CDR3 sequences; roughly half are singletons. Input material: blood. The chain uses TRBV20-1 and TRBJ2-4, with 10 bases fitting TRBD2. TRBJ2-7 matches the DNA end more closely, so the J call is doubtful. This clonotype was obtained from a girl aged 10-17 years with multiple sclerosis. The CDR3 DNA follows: TGCAGTGCTAGCCCAACCGGCAGGGGACTAGCGAGGTACGAGCAGTACTTC. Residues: CSASPTGRGLARYEQYF.